The entry below gives a single T cell receptor (beta chain) sequence along with its context. What it recognizes is unknown. This sample is part of a study of beta chain features in type 1 diabetes. General study points: Whether TCRB rearrangement is influenced by HLA type went unresolved here. Shortening of TCRB CDR3s, moderate but significant, appeared in all four CD4+ subsets of Type 1 diabetes patients.

Every isolated RNA sample was fully reverse transcribed, so sequencing captured expressed TCRB transcripts. Here immunoSEQ multiplex PCR was the method, and the copy in TCRdb shows in-frame clones only, minus some. The table has 500,000 to 800,000 clones, roughly an eighth seen once; the top ten hold about 0.11%. In germline, CDR1 is LGHNA, CDR2 YSLEER. V was pared by 0 bases and J by 1 base, with 11 bases of the junction left unmatched. The CDR3 has 19 residues. Material for sequencing was naive CD4+ T cells from blood. The V and J genes are TRBV4-3 and TRBJ2-1, with 8 bases matching TRBD1. The receptor comes from a man aged 30-40 years with type 1 diabetes. The CDR3 DNA sequence: TGCGCCAGCAGCCAAGATCTGTGGGGCCAGGGGGCTTCCTACAATGAGCAGTTCTTC. It is translated as CASSQDLWGQGASYNEQFF.